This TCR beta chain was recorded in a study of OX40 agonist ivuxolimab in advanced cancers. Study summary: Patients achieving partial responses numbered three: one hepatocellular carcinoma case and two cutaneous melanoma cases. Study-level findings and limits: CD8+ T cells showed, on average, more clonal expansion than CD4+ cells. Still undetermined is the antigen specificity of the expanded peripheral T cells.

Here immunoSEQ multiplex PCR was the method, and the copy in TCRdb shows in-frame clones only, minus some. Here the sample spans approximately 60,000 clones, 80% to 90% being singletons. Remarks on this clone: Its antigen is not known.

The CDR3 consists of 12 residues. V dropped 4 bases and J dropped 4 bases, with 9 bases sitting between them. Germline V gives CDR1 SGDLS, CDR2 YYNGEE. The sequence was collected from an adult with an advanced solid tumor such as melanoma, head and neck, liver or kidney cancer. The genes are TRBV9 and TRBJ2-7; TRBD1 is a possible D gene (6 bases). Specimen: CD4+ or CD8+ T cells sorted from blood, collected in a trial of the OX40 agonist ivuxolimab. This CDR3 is CASSYRDYEQYF. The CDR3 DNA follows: TGTGCCAGCAGCTACAGGGATTACGAGCAGTACTTC.